The 9 T cell receptor beta chains in this list originate from one sample, sequenced in a study of tissue T cells after allogeneic stem cell transplantation. The data were produced by immunoSEQ multiplex PCR, yet TCRdb's version contains in-frame clones alone and is incomplete. This sample has nearly 50,000 clones, with over 65% found just once. The sequenced material came from sorted cells pooled from one or two spleens. These receptors were obtained from a pool of C57BL/6 mice in good health.

On this clone itself: Gene names follow the mouse nomenclature. The CDR3 end is not reached by the read, which stops 1 residue before it; the germline J gene fills it in. The genes are TRBV26 and TRBJ2-1, with 8 positions matching TRBD2. Losses at the gene ends were 4 bases for V and 0 bases for J; bases not matched to a gene: 2. The CDR3 loop spans 15 amino acids. Germline assignment: CDR1 KGHPV and CDR2 FQNQEV (reference sequence). CDR3 residues: CASSRTGYNYAEQFF. CDR3 bases read: TGTGCCAGCAGTCGGACTGGGTATAACTATGCTGAGCAGTTC.

Regarding this clone: The listed genes are named as in mouse. Coverage ceases 1 residue before the CDR3 finishes, and the germline J gene fills in the end. The J gene is TRBJ2-2, the V gene TRBV3; 11 nucleotides match TRBD1. CDR3 length equals 14 residues. In germline, CDR1 is SNHLY, CDR2 FYNGKV (reference sequence). V dropped 4 bases and J dropped 6; count of bases not matched to a gene: 1. CDR3 sequence reads: CASSSGQGAGQLYF. The part of the CDR3 DNA that was read is TGTGCCAGCAGCTCGGGACAGGGGGCCGGGCAGCTCTAC. Full variable domain (remainder filled in from reference TRBV3 and TRBJ2-2): GPKVLQIPSHQIIDMGQMVTLNCDPVSNHLYFYWYKQILGQQMEFLVNFYNGKVMEKSKLFKDQFSVERPDGSYFTLKIQPTALEDSAVYFCASSSGQGAGQLYFGEGSKLTVL.

As regards this clone: Mouse gene names apply. The CDR3 end is not reached by the read, which stops 1 residue before it; the germline J gene fills it in. J is TRBJ1-1 and V is TRBV13-2; 10 positions agree with TRBD1. The CDR3 extends over 14 amino acids. The trim removed 3 bases at V and 3 bases at J, leaving 2 bases unmatched. Germline V gene lookup returns CDR1 NNHNN and CDR2 SYGAGS (reference sequence). The CDR3 bases that were read are TGTGCCAGCGGTGGGACAGGGGGGTACACAGAAGTCTTC. Its translation is CASGGTGGYTEVF. The entire CDR3 protein reads CASGGTGGYTEVFF.

Of note for this clone: Here the gene names and germline are mouse. Read coverage stops 1 residue before the CDR3 terminus; the germline J gene supplies the remainder. The chain is built from TRBV3 and TRBJ1-2; D unresolved. Trimming stripped 1 base from V and 1 base from J, with 4 bases between. Germline assignment: CDR1 SNHLY and CDR2 FYNGKV (reference sequence). The CDR3 is made up of 13 amino acids. The CDR3 is CASSLVLNSDYTF. The covered CDR3 bases are TGTGCCAGCAGCTTAGTCCTAAACTCCGACTACACC.

This clone was picked up one time. Mouse gene names apply. Read coverage stops 1 residue before the CDR3 terminus; the germline J gene supplies the remainder. This chain uses TRBV31 with TRBJ2-4, with TRBD2 identical over 7 bases. The CDR3 sequence is 13 residues long. From germline, CDR1 is GKSSPN and CDR2 SITVG. Trimming cost V 1 base and J 5 bases; bases outside gene matches: 3. CDR3 bases read: TGTGCCTGGAGTCCAGGGACTGTAAACACCTTGTAC. Residues: CAWSPGTVNTLY. The entire CDR3 is CAWSPGTVNTLYF.

Remarks on this clone: Genes and germline are mouse. CDR3 amino acids: CGARHANSDYTF. The covered CDR3 bases are TGTGGTGCTAGGCATGCAAACTCCGACTACACC. The V call is TRBV20, the J call TRBJ1-2; D call uncertain. The read is 1 residue too short to cover the CDR3 end, so that end is filled in from the germline J gene. Germline V CDR1 and CDR2: GFQATS, STVNSAI. The V and J ends lost 2 bases and 0 bases respectively, with 4 bases between them. This CDR3 is built from 12 residues.

Comment on this clone: Gene names refer to mouse genes. Sequencing ends 1 residue short of the CDR3 end; the germline J gene provides the rest. This chain links TRBV13-1 with TRBJ2-4, with a tentative D call TRBD1 (6 bases). This CDR3 has 13 amino acids. Germline CDR1 and CDR2: NSHNY and SYGAGN. V lost 3 bases to trimming and J lost 4 bases, with 9 bases between them. The sequenced part of the CDR3 DNA is TGTGCCAGCAGTGGCCGGGACAAAAACACCTTGTAC. Its translation: CASSGRDKNTLY. The whole CDR3 is CASSGRDKNTLYF.

As to this clone: The germline and genes are mouse ones. The read stops 1 residue short of the end of the CDR3; the missing end is completed from the germline J gene. V and J are TRBV26 and TRBJ2-4; D uncertain. Germline CDR1 and CDR2: KGHPV and FQNQEV (reference sequence). The CDR3 is made up of 15 amino acids. The germline V and J ends were trimmed by 6 bases and 0 bases, with 13 bases remaining between them. Incomplete CDR3 DNA: TGTGCCAGCAGCCCAGACCGGTCTAGTCAAAACACCTTGTAC. Protein product: CASSPDRSSQNTLY. The CDR3 in full is CASSPDRSSQNTLYF.

For this clone: Germline and genes here are mouse. The sequenced fragment ends 1 residue before the CDR3 boundary, so the rest is inferred from the germline J gene. The chain has TRBV14 and TRBJ1-5, with 8 bases that match TRBD1. CDR3 length: 14 amino acids. J gave up 4 bases and V 3 bases, and 3 bases lay outside the gene matches. Looked up from germline, CDR1 is SGHDT and CDR2 is FRDEAV. The CDR3 spells CASSSDRENQAPLF. The part of the CDR3 DNA that was read is TGTGCCAGCAGTTCGGACAGGGAAAACCAGGCTCCGCTT.